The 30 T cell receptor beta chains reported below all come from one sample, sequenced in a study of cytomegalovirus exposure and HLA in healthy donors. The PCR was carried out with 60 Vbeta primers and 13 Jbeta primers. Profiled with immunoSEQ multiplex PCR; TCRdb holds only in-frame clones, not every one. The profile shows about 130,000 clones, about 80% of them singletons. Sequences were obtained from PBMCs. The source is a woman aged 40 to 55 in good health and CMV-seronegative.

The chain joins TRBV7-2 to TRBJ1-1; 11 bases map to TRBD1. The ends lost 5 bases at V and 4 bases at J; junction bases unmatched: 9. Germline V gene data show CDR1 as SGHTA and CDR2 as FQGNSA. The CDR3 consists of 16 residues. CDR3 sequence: CASSRRSGTGGTEAFF. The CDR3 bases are TGTGCCAGCAGCAGACGGTCCGGGACAGGGGGCACTGAAGCTTTCTTT.

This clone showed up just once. The CDR3 DNA sequence: TGTGCCACCAGCAGAGTGCTAGCGGGAGGCGATGAGCAGTTCTTC. It yields the protein CATSRVLAGGDEQFF. V and J are TRBV15 and TRBJ2-1; 11 nucleotides align to TRBD2. The CDR3 is made up of 15 amino acids. The V gene end was trimmed by 1 base and the J gene end by 8 bases; junction bases not matched to a gene: 4. Germline-derived CDR1 and CDR2 are LNHNV and YYDKDF (reference sequence).

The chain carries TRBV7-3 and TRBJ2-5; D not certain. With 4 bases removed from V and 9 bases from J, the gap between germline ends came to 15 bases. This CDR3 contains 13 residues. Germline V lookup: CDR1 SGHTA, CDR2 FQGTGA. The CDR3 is CASSSAPTRSQYF. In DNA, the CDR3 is TGTGCCAGCAGCTCCGCCCCTACCAGGTCCCAGTACTTC.

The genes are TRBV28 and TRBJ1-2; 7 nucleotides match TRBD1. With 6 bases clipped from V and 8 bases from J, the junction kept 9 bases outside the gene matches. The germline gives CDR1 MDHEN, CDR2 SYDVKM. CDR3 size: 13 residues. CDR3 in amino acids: CASSHDRDRGYTF. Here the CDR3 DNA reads TGTGCCAGCAGCCACGACAGGGATCGAGGCTACACCTTC.

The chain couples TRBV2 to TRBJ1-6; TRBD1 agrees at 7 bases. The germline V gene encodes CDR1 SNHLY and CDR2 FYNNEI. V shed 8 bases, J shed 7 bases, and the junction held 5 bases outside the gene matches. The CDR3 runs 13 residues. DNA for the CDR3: TGTGCCAGCGACAGGGAATTAAATTCACCCCTCCACTTT. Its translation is CASDRELNSPLHF.

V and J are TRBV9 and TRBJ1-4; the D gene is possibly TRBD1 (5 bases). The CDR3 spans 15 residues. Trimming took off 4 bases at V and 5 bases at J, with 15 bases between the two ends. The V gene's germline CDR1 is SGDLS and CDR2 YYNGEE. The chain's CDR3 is CASSPGRGENEKLFF. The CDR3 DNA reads TGTGCCAGCAGCCCCGGGAGGGGCGAAAATGAAAAACTGTTTTTT.

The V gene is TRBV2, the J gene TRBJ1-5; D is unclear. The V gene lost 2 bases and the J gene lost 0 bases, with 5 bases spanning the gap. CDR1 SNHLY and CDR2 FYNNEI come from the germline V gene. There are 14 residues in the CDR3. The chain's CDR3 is CASSEQSSNQPQHF. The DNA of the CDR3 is TGTGCCAGCAGTGAACAGTCTAGCAATCAGCCCCAGCATTTT. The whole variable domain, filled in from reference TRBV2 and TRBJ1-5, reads EPEVTQTPSHQVTQMGQEVILRCVPISNHLYFYWYRQILGQKVEFLVSFYNNEISEKSEIFDDQFSVERPDGSNFTLKIRSTKLEDSAMYFCASSEQSSNQPQHFGDGTRLSIL.

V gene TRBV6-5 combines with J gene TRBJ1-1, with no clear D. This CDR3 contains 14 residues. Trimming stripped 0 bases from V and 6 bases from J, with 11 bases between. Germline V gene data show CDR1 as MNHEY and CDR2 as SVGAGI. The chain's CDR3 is CASSYSIGQSEAFF. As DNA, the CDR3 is TGTGCCAGCAGTTACTCGATTGGGCAGTCTGAAGCTTTCTTT.

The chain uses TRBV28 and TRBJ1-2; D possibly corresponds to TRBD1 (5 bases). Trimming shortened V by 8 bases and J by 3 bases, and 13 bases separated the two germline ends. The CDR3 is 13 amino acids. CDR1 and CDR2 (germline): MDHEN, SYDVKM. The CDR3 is CASGLRGYYGYTF. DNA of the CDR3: TGTGCCAGCGGCCTTCGGGGGTACTATGGCTACACCTTC.

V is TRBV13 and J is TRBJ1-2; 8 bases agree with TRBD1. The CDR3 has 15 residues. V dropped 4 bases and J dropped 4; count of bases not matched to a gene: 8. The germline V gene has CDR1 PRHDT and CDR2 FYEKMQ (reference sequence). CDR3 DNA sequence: TGTGCCAGCAGCTCCTGGACAGGGACCCGCTATGGCTACACCTTC. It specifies CASSSWTGTRYGYTF.

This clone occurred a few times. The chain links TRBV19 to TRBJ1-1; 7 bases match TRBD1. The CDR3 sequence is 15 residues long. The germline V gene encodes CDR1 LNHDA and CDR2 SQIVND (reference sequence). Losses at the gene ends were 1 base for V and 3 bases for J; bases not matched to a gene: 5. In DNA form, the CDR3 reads TGTGCCAGTAGTATAGTAAGCCAGGGGGACACTGAAGCTTTCTTT. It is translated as CASSIVSQGDTEAFF.

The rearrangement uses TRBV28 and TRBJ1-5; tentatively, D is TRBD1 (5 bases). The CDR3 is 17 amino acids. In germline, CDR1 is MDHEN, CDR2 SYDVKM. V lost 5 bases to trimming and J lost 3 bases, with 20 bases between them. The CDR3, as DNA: TGTGCCAGCAGTACCCTGACAGAGTTTATTCCCAATCAGCCCCAGCATTTT. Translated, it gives CASSTLTEFIPNQPQHF. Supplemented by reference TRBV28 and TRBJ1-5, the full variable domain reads DVKVTQSSRYLVKRTGEKVFLECVQDMDHENMFWYRQDPGLGLRLIYFSYDVKMKEKGDIPEGYSVSREKKERFSLILESASTNQTSMYLCASSTLTEFIPNQPQHFGDGTRLSIL.

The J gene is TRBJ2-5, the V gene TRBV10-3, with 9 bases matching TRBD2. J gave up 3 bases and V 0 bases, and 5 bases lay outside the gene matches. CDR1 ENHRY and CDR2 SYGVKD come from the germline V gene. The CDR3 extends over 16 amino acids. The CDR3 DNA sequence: TGTGCCATCAGTGAGTCCCCCATAGCGGGGGAAGAGACCCAGTACTTC. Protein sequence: CAISESPIAGEETQYF.

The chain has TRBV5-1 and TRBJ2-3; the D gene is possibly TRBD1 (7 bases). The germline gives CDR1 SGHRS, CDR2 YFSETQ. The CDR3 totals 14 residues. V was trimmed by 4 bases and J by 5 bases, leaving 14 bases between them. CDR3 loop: CASSVPGGGDTQYF. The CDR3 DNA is TGCGCCAGCAGCGTCCCAGGGGGAGGAGATACGCAGTATTTT.

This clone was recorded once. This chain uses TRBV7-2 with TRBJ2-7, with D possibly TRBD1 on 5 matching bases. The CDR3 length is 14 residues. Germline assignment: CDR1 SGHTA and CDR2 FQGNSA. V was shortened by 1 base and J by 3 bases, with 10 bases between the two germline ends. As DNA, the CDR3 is TGTGCCAGCAGCTTAGAATTCCAGGGCTACGAGCAGTACTTC. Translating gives CASSLEFQGYEQYF. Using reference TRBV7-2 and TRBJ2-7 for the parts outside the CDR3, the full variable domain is GAGVSQSPSNKVTEKGKDVELRCDPISGHTALYWYRQSLGQGLEFLIYFQGNSAPDKSGLPSDRFSAERTGGSVSTLTIQRTQQEDSAVYLCASSLEFQGYEQYFGPGTRLTVT.

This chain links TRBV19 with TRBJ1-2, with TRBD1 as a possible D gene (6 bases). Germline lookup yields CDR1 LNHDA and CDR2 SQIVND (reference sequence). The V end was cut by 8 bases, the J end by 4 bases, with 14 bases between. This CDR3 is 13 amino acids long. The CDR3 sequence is CASRQTGVYGYTF. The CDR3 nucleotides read TGTGCCAGTCGTCAGACAGGAGTCTATGGCTACACCTTC.

This CDR3 is CASRQDHTEAFF. DNA of the CDR3: TGTGCCAGCAGACAGGATCACACTGAAGCTTTCTTT. The chain uses TRBV2 and TRBJ1-1; TRBD1 might be the D (5 bases). V dropped 6 bases and J dropped 3 bases, with 8 bases sitting between them. CDR1 is SNHLY, CDR2 FYNNEI, per germline. The CDR3 extends over 12 amino acids.

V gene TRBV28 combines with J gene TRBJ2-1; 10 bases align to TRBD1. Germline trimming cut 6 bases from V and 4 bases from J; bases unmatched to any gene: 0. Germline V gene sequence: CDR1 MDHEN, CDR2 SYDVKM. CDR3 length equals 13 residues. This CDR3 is CASRGQGYNEQFF. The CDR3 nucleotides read TGTGCCAGCAGGGGACAGGGGTACAATGAGCAGTTCTTC.

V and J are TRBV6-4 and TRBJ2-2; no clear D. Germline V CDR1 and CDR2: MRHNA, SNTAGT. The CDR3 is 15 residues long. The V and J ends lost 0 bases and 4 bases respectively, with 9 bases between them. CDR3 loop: CASSDSADSTGELFF. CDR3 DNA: TGTGCCAGCAGTGACTCCGCAGACTCCACCGGGGAGCTGTTTTTT.

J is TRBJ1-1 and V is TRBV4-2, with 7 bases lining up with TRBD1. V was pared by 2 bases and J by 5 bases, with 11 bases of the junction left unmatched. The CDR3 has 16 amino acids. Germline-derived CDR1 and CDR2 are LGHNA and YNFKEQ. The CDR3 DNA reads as TGTGCCAGCAGCCAACTTGGAACAGGGGATGGGACTGAAGCTTTCTTT. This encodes CASSQLGTGDGTEAFF.

CDR3 coding DNA: TGCGCCAGCAGGGGGGCAGGTCCGTCTAGGTACAATGAGCAGTTCTTC. Residues: CASRGAGPSRYNEQFF. V gene TRBV5-1 combines with J gene TRBJ2-1, with D perhaps matching TRBD1 (6 bases). The CDR3 is made up of 16 amino acids. V was shortened by 5 bases and J by 4 bases, with 19 bases between the two germline ends. Germline lookup yields CDR1 SGHRS and CDR2 YFSETQ.

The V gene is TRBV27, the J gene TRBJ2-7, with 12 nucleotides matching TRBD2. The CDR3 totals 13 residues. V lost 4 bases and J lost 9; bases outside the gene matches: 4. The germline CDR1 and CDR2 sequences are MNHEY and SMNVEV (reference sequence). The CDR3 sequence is CASSSRLAGAQYF. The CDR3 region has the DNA TGTGCCAGCAGTTCTAGACTAGCGGGAGCGCAGTACTTC.

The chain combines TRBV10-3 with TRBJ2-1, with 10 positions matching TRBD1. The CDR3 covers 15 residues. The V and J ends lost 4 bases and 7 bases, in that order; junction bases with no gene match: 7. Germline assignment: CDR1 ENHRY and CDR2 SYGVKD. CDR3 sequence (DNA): TGTGCCATCAGTGGAGGGGACAGGGGTAAGAATGAGCAGTTCTTC. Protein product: CAISGGDRGKNEQFF.

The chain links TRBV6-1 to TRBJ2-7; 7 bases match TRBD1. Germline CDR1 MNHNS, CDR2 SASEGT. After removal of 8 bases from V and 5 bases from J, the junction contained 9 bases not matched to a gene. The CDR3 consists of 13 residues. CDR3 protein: CASVRQGLNEQYF. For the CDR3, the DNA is TGTGCCAGCGTTAGACAGGGTCTAAACGAGCAGTACTTC.

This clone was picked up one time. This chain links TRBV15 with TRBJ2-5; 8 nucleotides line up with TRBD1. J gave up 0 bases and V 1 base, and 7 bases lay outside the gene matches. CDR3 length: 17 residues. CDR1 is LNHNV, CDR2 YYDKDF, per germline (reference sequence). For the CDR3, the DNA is TGTGCCACCAGCAGAGCAGGGGGCTGGGAGTACCAAGAGACCCAGTACTTC. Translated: CATSRAGGWEYQETQYF.

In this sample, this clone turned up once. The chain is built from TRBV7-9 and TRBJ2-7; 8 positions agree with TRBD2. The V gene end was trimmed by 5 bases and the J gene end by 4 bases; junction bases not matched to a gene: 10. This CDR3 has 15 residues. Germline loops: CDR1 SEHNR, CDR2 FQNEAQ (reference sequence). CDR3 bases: TGTGCCAGCAGCCATTCGGGGGGGACGGGGTACGAGCAGTACTTC. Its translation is CASSHSGGTGYEQYF.

The DNA for the CDR3 is TGTGCCAGCAGTACTAGCGGGGGGGCAACAGATACGCAGTATTTT. Translating gives CASSTSGGATDTQYF. V gene TRBV6-4 combines with J gene TRBJ2-3; the match to TRBD2 covers 13 bases. This CDR3 has 15 amino acids. The germline gives CDR1 MRHNA, CDR2 SNTAGT. V lost 5 bases, J lost 3 bases, and 2 bases stayed unmatched.

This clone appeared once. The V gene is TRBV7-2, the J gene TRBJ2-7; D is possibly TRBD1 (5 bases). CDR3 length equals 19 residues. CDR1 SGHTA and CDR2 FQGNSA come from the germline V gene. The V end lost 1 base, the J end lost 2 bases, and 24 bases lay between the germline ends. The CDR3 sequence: CASSLVTTASIEIPYEQYF. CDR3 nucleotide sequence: TGTGCCAGCAGCTTAGTAACGACAGCCTCTATCGAAATCCCCTACGAGCAGTACTTC.

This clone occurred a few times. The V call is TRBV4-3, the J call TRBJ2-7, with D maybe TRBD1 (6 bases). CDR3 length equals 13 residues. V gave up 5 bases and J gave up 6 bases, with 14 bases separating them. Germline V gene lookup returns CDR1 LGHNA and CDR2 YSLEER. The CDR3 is CASSSSTGREQYF. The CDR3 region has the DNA TGCGCCAGCAGCTCATCCACAGGGCGCGAGCAGTACTTC.

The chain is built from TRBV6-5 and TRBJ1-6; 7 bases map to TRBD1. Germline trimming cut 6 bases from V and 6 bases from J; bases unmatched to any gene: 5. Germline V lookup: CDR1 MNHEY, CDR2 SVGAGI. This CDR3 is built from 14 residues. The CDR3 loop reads CASRRQGVNSPLHF. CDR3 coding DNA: TGTGCCAGCAGACGACAGGGAGTTAATTCACCCCTCCACTTT.